This is a list of T cell receptor beta chains from one sample in a study of Ad26.COV2.S vaccination and SARS-CoV-2 variants. The data were produced by immunoSEQ multiplex PCR, yet TCRdb's version contains in-frame clones alone and is incomplete. The sample lists about 680,000 clones, 89% seen once, with approximately 1.5% in the top ten. The sample consisted of peripheral blood, taken in a trial of Ad26.COV2.S vaccine versus placebo. The receptors originated from a person aged 18-60 years who received the Ad26.COV2.S COVID-19 vaccine or a placebo. Both conserved end residues are part of each CDR3. The order of the fields is J gene, D gene, V gene, CDR3 protein. A D gene is named only where the DNA matches it firmly.

>TRBJ2-3|TRBD2|TRBV7-2
CASSSRLAGGDTQYF
>TRBJ1-6|NA|TRBV2
CASSEVMRGSPLHF
>TRBJ2-7|NA|TRBV10-3
CAISRGSSYEQYF
>TRBJ1-3|TRBD1|TRBV7-2
CASSTQGGVRGNTIYF
>TRBJ2-7|NA|TRBV19
CASSIRGYEQYF
>TRBJ1-5|NA|TRBV6-5
CASMGGWGYPQHF
>TRBJ1-4|NA|TRBV10-2
CASSDGGILFF
>TRBJ2-5|NA|TRBV24-1
CATSEASGGAETQYF
>TRBJ2-1|TRBD1|TRBV9
CASSEGAGSYNEQFF
>TRBJ2-1|TRBD2|TRBV9
CASSDLAGPYNEQFF
>TRBJ2-4|TRBD2|TRBV10-3
CAISVPGGNIQYF
>TRBJ2-2|NA|TRBV25-1
CASSADRRDTGELFF
>TRBJ1-6|NA|TRBV12-5
CASAAQVPNSPLHF
>TRBJ2-3|NA|TRBV3-1/TRBV3-2
CASGGSTDTQYF
>TRBJ1-5|NA|TRBV30
CAWTHGVNGNQPQHF
>TRBJ2-3|NA|TRBV4-2
CASSQDLWGGTDTQYF
>TRBJ1-1|NA|TRBV19
CASSISRDTEAFF
>TRBJ2-3|NA|TRBV18
CASVGGQGDTQYF
>TRBJ2-3|TRBD1|TRBV11-2
CASSLEGDRDTQYF
>TRBJ2-7|NA|TRBV5-1
CASSLGGTTSYEQYF
>TRBJ1-2|NA|TRBV7-9
CASSLTGYGYTF
>TRBJ2-2|TRBD1|TRBV7-2
CASSRDSGTGELFF
>TRBJ2-5|TRBD2|TRBV19
CASSRGTSGGPYQETQYF
>TRBJ2-6|NA|TRBV24-1
CATSGFADSGANVLTF
>TRBJ2-1|NA|TRBV19
CASSPEGWNNEQFF
>TRBJ2-5|TRBD2|TRBV3-1/TRBV3-2
CASSQASGGPVTQYF
>TRBJ2-1|NA|TRBV6-6
CASGKYRDYEQFF
>TRBJ2-1|NA|TRBV14
CASSQDRVRVNEQFF
>TRBJ1-1|NA|TRBV3-1/TRBV3-2
CASSQAGGNTEAFF
>TRBJ2-7|NA|TRBV18
CASSPGSSYEQYF
>TRBJ2-7|NA|TRBV6-5
CASRTSFPLSYEQYF
>TRBJ2-1|NA|TRBV7-8
CASSSRGSGYNEQFF
>TRBJ2-3|TRBD2|TRBV7-9
CASSTRSGTGTDTQYF
>TRBJ1-2|NA|TRBV30
CAWSHVTGSYGYTF
>TRBJ2-7|TRBD1|TRBV20-1
CSASPRDRETYEQYF
>TRBJ1-4|NA|TRBV3-1/TRBV3-2
CASSQEFGDSQQDYGEKLFF
>TRBJ2-4|NA|TRBV2
CASSTGFAVNIQYF
>TRBJ1-1|NA|TRBV10-3
CAIREGEALGTEAFF
>TRBJ2-5|NA|TRBV7-8
CASSLELERAQYF
>TRBJ1-2|NA|TRBV7-9
CASSLYYGYTF
>TRBJ1-5|NA|TRBV4-3
CASSPDRDGDQPQHF
>TRBJ2-3|TRBD1|TRBV5-1
CASSLDPFTGTGGTDTQYF
>TRBJ2-5|NA|TRBV7-8
CASSLRDPRETQYF
>TRBJ1-5|NA|TRBV6-2/TRBV6-3
CASSYRAGSSNQPQHF
>TRBJ2-3|NA|TRBV1
CTSSQDSNPSTDTQYF
>TRBJ2-1|NA|TRBV5-1
CASSLVGTEQFF
>TRBJ2-1|TRBD2|TRBV20-1
CSASRLAIDNEQFF
>TRBJ1-5|NA|TRBV20-1
CSATYNQPQHF
>TRBJ2-5|NA|TRBV30
CAWSVVGFQETQYF
>TRBJ1-2|NA|TRBV5-1
CASSLGWNYGYTF
>TRBJ1-2|TRBD1|TRBV11-2
CASSLGTGGYGYTF
>TRBJ2-7|NA|TRBV3-1/TRBV3-2
CASSHHSTRGPTGEQYF
>TRBJ2-5|NA|TRBV30
CAWSVGGYETQYF
>TRBJ1-1|NA|TRBV15
CATSRDRNRGGTEAFF
>TRBJ2-2|TRBD2|TRBV5-1
CASSLDAGDVTGELFF
>TRBJ1-1|TRBD1|TRBV10-3
CATRDETGGPYPAAFF
>TRBJ1-5|NA|TRBV15
CATSSAQAGSGQPQHF